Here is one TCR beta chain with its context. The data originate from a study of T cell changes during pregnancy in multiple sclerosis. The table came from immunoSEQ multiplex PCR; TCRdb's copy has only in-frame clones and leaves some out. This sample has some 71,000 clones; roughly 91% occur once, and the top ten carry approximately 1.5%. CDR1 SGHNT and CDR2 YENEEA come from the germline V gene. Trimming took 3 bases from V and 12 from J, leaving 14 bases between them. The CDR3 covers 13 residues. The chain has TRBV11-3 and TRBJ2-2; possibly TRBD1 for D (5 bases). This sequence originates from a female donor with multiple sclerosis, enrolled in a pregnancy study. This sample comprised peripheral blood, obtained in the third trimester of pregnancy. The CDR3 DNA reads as TGTGCCAGCAGCTTCGACAGCCTTGGGAAGCTGTTTTTT. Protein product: CASSFDSLGKLFF.